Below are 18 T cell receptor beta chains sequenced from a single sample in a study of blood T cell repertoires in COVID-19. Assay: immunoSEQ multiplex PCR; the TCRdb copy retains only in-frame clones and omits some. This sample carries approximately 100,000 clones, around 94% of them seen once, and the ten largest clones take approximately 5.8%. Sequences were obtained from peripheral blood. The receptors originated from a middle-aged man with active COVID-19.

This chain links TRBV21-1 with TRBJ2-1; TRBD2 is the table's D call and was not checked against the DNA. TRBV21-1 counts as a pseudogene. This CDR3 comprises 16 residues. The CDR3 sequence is CASSKRASGLHNEQFF. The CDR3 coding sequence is TGTGCCAGCAGCAAAAGGGCTAGCGGACTTCACAATGAGCAGTTCTTC.

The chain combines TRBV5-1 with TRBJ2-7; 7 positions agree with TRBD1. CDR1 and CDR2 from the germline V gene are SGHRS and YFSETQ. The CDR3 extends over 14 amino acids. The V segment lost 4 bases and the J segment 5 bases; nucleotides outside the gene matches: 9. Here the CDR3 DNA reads TGCGCCAGCAGCGACGATCGGACAGGAAACGAGCAGTACTTC. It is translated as CASSDDRTGNEQYF. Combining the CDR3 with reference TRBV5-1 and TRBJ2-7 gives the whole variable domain KAGVTQTPRYLIKTRGQQVTLSCSPISGHRSVSWYQQTPGQGLQFLFEYFSETQRNKGNFPGRFSGRQFSNSRSEMNVSTLELGDSALYLCASSDDRTGNEQYFGPGTRLTVT.

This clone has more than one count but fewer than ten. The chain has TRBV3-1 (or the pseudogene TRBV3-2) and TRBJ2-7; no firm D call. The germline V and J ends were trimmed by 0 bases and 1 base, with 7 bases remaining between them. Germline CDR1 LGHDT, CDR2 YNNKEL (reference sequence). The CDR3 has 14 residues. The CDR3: CASSQDAASYEQYF. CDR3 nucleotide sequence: TGTGCCAGCAGCCAAGATGCCGCGTCCTACGAGCAGTACTTC.

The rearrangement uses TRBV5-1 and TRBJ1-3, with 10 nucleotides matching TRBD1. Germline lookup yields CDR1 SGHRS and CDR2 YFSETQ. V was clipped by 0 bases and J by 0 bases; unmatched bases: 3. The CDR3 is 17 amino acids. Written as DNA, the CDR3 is TGCGCCAGCAGCTTGGGGACAGGGGGGCTCTCTGGAAACACCATATATTTT. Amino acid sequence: CASSLGTGGLSGNTIYF.

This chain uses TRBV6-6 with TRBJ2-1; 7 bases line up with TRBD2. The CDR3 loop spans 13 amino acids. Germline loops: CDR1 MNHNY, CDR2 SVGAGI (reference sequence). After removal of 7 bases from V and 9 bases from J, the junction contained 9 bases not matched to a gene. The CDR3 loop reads CASTWSAGFEQFF. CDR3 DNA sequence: TGTGCCAGCACCTGGTCAGCGGGATTTGAGCAGTTCTTC.

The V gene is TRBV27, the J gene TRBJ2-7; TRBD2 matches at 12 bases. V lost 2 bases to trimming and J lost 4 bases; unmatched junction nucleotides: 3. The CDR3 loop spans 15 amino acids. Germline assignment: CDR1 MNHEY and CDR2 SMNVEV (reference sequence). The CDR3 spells CASSLKTSGRYEQYF. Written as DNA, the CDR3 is TGTGCCAGCAGTTTAAAAACTAGCGGGAGGTACGAGCAGTACTTC.

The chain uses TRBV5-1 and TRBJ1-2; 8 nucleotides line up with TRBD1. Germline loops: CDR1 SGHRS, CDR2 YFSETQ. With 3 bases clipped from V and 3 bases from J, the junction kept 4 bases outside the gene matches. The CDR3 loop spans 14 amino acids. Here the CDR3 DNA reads TGCGCCAGCAGCTCCGGACAGGGCGACTATGGCTACACCTTC. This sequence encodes CASSSGQGDYGYTF.

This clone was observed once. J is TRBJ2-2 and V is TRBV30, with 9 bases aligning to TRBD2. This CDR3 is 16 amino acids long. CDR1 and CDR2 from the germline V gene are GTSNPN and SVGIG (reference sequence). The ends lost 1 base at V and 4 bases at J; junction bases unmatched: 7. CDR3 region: CAWSGLAGSSTGELFF. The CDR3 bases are TGTGCCTGGAGTGGGCTAGCGGGATCGAGCACCGGGGAGCTGTTTTTT.

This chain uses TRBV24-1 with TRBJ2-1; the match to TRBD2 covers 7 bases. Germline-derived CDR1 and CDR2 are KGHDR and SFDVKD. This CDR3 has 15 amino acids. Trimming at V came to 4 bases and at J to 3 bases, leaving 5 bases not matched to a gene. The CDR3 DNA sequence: TGTGCCACCAGTGAGGGCGGGAGTGTCTACAATGAGCAGTTCTTC. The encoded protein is CATSEGGSVYNEQFF.

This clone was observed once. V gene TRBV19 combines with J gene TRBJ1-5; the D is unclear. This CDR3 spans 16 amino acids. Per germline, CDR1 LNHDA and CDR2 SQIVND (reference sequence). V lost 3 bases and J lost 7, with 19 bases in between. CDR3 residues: CASSIPSEGRWQPQHF. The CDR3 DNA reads TGTGCCAGTAGTATTCCCTCGGAGGGTCGTTGGCAGCCCCAGCATTTT.

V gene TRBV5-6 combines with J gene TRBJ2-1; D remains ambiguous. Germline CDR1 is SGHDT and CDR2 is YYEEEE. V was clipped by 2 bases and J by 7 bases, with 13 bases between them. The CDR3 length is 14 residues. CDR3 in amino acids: CASSLNSEENEQFF. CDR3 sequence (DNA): TGTGCCAGCAGCTTAAATAGTGAGGAAAATGAGCAGTTCTTC.

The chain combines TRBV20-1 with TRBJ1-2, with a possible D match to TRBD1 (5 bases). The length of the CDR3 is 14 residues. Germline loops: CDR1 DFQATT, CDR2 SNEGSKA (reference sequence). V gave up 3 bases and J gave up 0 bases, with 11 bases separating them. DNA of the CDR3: TGCAGTGCTAGTCAGGGATCAGCTAACTATGGCTACACCTTC. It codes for CSASQGSANYGYTF.

Here the CDR3 DNA reads TGTGCCAGCAGCTTATTAGGGGTGAGAGGTGGGACTGAAGCTTTCTTT. Its protein is CASSLLGVRGGTEAFF. The chain combines TRBV7-9 with TRBJ1-1, with D maybe TRBD1 (5 bases). V lost 2 bases, J lost 5 bases, and 18 bases lay in between. The CDR3 is made up of 16 amino acids. The germline CDR1 and CDR2 sequences are SEHNR and FQNEAQ (reference sequence). The full variable domain, rest sourced from reference TRBV7-9 and TRBJ1-1, is DTGVSQNPRHKITKRGQNVTFRCDPISEHNRLYWYRQTLGQGPEFLTYFQNEAQLEKSRLLSDRFSAERPKGSFSTLEIQRTEQGDSAMYLCASSLLGVRGGTEAFFGQGTRLTVV.

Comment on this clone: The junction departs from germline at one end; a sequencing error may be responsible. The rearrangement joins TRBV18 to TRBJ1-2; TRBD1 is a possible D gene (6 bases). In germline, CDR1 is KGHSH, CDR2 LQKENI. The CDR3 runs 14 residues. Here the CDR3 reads CASSPSEQGKAWNF. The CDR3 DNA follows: TGTGCCAGCTCACCATCGGAACAGGGCAAAGCCTGGAACTTC.

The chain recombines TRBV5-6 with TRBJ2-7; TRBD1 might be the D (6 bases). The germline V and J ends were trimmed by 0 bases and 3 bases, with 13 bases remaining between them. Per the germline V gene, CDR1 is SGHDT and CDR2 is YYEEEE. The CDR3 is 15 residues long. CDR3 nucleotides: TGTGCCAGCAGCTTGGGGGGACAAGACTACTACGAGCAGTACTTC. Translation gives CASSLGGQDYYEQYF.

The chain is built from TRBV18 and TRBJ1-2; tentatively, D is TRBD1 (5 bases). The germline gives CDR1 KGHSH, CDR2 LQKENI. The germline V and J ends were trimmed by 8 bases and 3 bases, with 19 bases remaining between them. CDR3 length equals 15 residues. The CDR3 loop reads CASSPSHGGDYGYTF. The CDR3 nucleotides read TGTGCCAGCAGCCCTTCCCATGGGGGGGACTATGGCTACACCTTC.

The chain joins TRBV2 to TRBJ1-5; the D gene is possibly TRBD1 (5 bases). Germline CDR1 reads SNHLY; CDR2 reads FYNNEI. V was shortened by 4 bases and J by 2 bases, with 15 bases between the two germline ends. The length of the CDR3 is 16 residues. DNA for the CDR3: TGTGCCAGCAGTGTCGACAGCCTAGGAGGCAATCAGCCCCAGCATTTT. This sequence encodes CASSVDSLGGNQPQHF.

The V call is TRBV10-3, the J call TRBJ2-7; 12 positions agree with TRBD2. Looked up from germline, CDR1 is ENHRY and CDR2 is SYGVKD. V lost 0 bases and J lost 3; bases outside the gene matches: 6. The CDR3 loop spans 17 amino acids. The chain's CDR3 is CAISESTWTSGNYEQYF. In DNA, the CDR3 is TGTGCCATCAGTGAGTCAACCTGGACTAGCGGGAACTACGAGCAGTACTTC.